The 30 T cell receptor beta chains presented below share a single source sample, sequenced in a study of blood T cells in healthy people across ages. A sample-barcoded 5' primer and a J-beta primer mix were used in a second PCR of roughly 7 to 11 cycles. TCRdb used MiXCR to reprocess the 5' RACE reads, holding one entry per CDR3 protein. The table lists some 920,000 distinct CDR3 sequences, about 53% of them singletons, with about 22% in the top ten. Material for sequencing was blood. These receptor sequences come from an older woman in good health.

The rearrangement links TRBV5-1 to TRBJ2-4; maybe TRBD1 (5 bases). The DNA end lines up better with TRBJ2-7; the J call may be wrong. Germline-derived CDR1 and CDR2 are SGHRS and YFSETQ. This CDR3 contains 16 residues. This CDR3 reads CASSHPTLDSTYEQYF. CDR3 coding DNA: TGCGCCAGCAGCCACCCGACCTTAGACAGTACCTACGAGCAGTACTTC.

The chain combines TRBV6-1 with TRBJ2-2; weak D call: TRBD2 (5 bases). Germline lookup yields CDR1 MNHNS and CDR2 SASEGT. V shed 2 bases and J shed 5 bases, with 15 bases lying between them. The CDR3 is 16 residues long. The CDR3 is CASSEIPSAATGELFF. In DNA, the CDR3 is TGTGCCAGCAGTGAAATCCCCTCAGCGGCTACCGGGGAGCTGTTTTTT.

This CDR3 is CASSTQGQGAGYTF. Here the CDR3 DNA reads TGTGCCAGCAGCACCCAAGGACAGGGAGCGGGCTACACCTTC. The chain couples TRBV3-1 to TRBJ1-2; 8 bases match TRBD1. With 5 bases clipped from V and 8 bases from J, the junction kept 10 bases outside the gene matches. The CDR3 contains 14 residues. Germline values: CDR1 LGHDT, CDR2 YNNKEL (reference sequence). Full variable domain (missing parts from reference TRBV3-1 and TRBJ1-2): DTAVSQTPKYLVTQMGNDKSIKCEQNLGHDTMYWYKQDSKKFLKIMFSYNNKELIINETVPNRFSPKSPDKAHLNLHINSLELGDSAVYFCASSTQGQGAGYTFGSGTRLTVV.

This clonotype came up a few times. The chain employs TRBV20-1 and TRBJ2-7; a weak D match, TRBD2 (5 bases). Germline-derived CDR1 and CDR2 are DFQATT and SNEGSKA (reference sequence). V lost 1 base and J lost 1, with 11 bases in between. CDR3 length: 14 residues. The CDR3 region has the DNA TGCAGTGCTAGAGGAGTCCGGGGTTCCTACGAGCAGTACTTC. Protein product: CSARGVRGSYEQYF.

The rearrangement joins TRBV14 to TRBJ2-7; D remains ambiguous. With the DNA end fitting TRBJ2-5 better, the J assignment may be wrong. The CDR3 totals 14 residues. Looked up from germline, CDR1 is SGHDN and CDR2 is FVKESK. The CDR3 DNA is TGTGCCAGCAGCCCTTCGATGCTAAGAGAGACCCAGTACTTC. Translation: CASSPSMLRETQYF.

This chain uses TRBV28 with TRBJ1-1, with a tentative D call TRBD1 (6 bases). This CDR3 is built from 12 residues. The V end was cut by 6 bases, the J end by 3 bases, with 8 bases between. In germline, CDR1 is MDHEN, CDR2 SYDVKM. CDR3 nucleotides: TGTGCCAGCAGAAGGGGGTACACTGAAGCTTTCTTT. This gives the protein CASRRGYTEAFF.

The CDR3 bases are TGCAGCGCCACTGCGGGGCAGGGAAGATATGAGCAGTTCTTC. Translated: CSATAGQGRYEQFF. The J gene is TRBJ2-1, the V gene TRBV29-1; D might be TRBD2 (6 bases). CDR3 size: 14 residues. Between the trimmed V and J ends, which lost 7 bases and 8 bases, there was a span of 21 bases. Per the germline V gene, CDR1 is SQVTM and CDR2 is ANQGSEA.

The V gene is TRBV29-1, the J gene TRBJ1-2; 11 positions agree with TRBD1. The CDR3 length is 13 residues. Germline V CDR1 and CDR2: SQVTM, ANQGSEA. Losses at the gene ends were 5 bases for V and 8 bases for J; bases not matched to a gene: 7. The CDR3 region is CSVPGQGVWGYTF. Here the CDR3 DNA reads TGCAGCGTTCCGGGACAGGGGGTATGGGGCTACACCTTC.

This clonotype occurred a few times. V and J are TRBV5-5 and TRBJ2-5, with no clear D. V gave up 1 base and J gave up 0 bases, with 10 bases separating them. CDR1 SGHKS and CDR2 YYEKEE come from the germline V gene (reference sequence). The CDR3 is 15 residues long. The CDR3 here is CASSLRFRNQETQYF. CDR3 bases: TGTGCCAGCAGCTTGCGATTCAGAAACCAAGAGACCCAGTACTTC. Using reference TRBV5-5 and TRBJ2-5 for the parts outside the CDR3, the full variable domain is DAGVTQSPTHLIKTRGQQVTLRCSPISGHKSVSWYQQVLGQGPQFIFQYYEKEERGRGNFPDRFSARQFPNYSSELNVNALLLGDSALYLCASSLRFRNQETQYFGPGTRLLVL.

V is TRBV20-1 and J is TRBJ1-1; D perhaps matches TRBD1 (5 bases). Germline V CDR1 and CDR2: DFQATT, SNEGSKA (reference sequence). The CDR3 totals 14 residues. V lost 6 bases to trimming and J lost 6 bases, with 20 bases between them. The CDR3 here is CSARNAAGGAEAFF. The CDR3 DNA reads as TGCAGTGCCCGAAACGCGGCCGGGGGAGCTGAAGCTTTCTTT.

This sequence joins TRBV6-5 and TRBJ1-2; D call uncertain. This CDR3 contains 13 residues. V dropped 5 bases and J dropped 4 bases, with 11 bases sitting between them. The germline gives CDR1 MNHEY, CDR2 SVGAGI. The CDR3 region is CASSPGPFYGYTF. The CDR3 DNA reads as TGTGCCAGCAGTCCCGGGCCTTTCTATGGCTACACCTTC.

CDR3 coding DNA: TGTGCCAGCCGACTAGCGGGGACCACAGATACGCAGTATTTT. Translating gives CASRLAGTTDTQYF. The V gene is TRBV12-3 or TRBV12-4, the J gene TRBJ2-3, with TRBD2 identical over 11 bases. The V and J ends lost 8 bases and 2 bases, in that order; junction bases with no gene match: 3. This CDR3 has 14 residues.

The gene calls are TRBV28 and TRBJ1-5; no reliable D call. This CDR3 is 12 amino acids long. Deletions cut 8 bases from V and 1 base from J, with 6 bases between. CDR1 is MDHEN, CDR2 SYDVKM, per germline. CDR3 sequence (DNA): TGTGCCAGCTACAGCAGCAATCAGCCCCAGCATTTT. This codes for CASYSSNQPQHF.

J is TRBJ2-3 and V is TRBV7-9; D not resolved. Deletions cut 1 base from V and 0 bases from J, with 14 bases between. CDR3 length equals 17 residues. Germline V gene sequence: CDR1 SEHNR, CDR2 FQNEAQ (reference sequence). As DNA, the CDR3 is TGTGCCAGCAGCTTAGACACGACATCCTACAGCACAGATACGCAGTATTTT. Its translation: CASSLDTTSYSTDTQYF.

The V and J genes are TRBV13 and TRBJ1-6, with D maybe TRBD1 (6 bases). Trimming removed 8 bases at V and 7 bases at J, with 9 bases between. The CDR3 sequence is 12 residues long. The germline gives CDR1 PRHDT, CDR2 FYEKMQ (reference sequence). This CDR3 is CASLQGNSPLHF. CDR3 nucleotide sequence: TGTGCCAGCCTACAGGGAAATTCACCCCTCCACTTT. The full variable domain, in which reference TRBV13 and TRBJ1-6 provide the parts outside the CDR3, is AAGVIQSPRHLIKEKRETATLKCYPIPRHDTVYWYQQGPGQDPQFLISFYEKMQSDKGSIPDRFSAQQFSDYHSELNMSSLELGDSALYFCASLQGNSPLHFGNGTRLTVT.

This chain connects TRBV29-1 to TRBJ2-1, with a weak D call TRBD2 (6 bases). Trimming removed 5 bases at V and 2 bases at J, with 13 bases between. Germline V CDR1 and CDR2: SQVTM, ANQGSEA. CDR3 length: 14 residues. The CDR3 spells CSVRGGAPYNEQFF. CDR3 nucleotide sequence: TGCAGCGTTAGGGGCGGGGCCCCCTACAATGAGCAGTTCTTC.

The J gene is TRBJ2-7, the V gene TRBV25-1, with D uncertain. The CDR3 is made up of 16 amino acids. Trimming left V 1 base short and J 5 bases short, with 18 bases between. The V gene's germline CDR1 is MGHDK and CDR2 SYGVNS. This CDR3 is CASSESARLTFDEQYF. CDR3 DNA: TGTGCCAGCAGTGAATCAGCGCGTCTCACCTTCGACGAGCAGTACTTC.

This clonotype was detected a few times. V is TRBV5-1 and J is TRBJ2-7; 7 bases fit TRBD1. Germline V CDR1 and CDR2: SGHRS, YFSETQ. V dropped 4 bases and J dropped 5; count of bases not matched to a gene: 6. The CDR3 contains 13 residues. The CDR3 reads CASSIQGSHEQYF. CDR3 nucleotide sequence: TGCGCCAGCAGCATACAGGGGTCCCACGAGCAGTACTTC.

The chain combines TRBV3-1 with TRBJ2-5; tentatively, D is TRBD2 (6 bases). In germline, CDR1 is LGHDT, CDR2 YNNKEL (reference sequence). CDR3 length equals 15 residues. V was clipped by 2 bases and J by 1 base, with 11 bases between them. In DNA, the CDR3 is TGTGCCAGCAGCCAAATTCCGGGACTCCAAGAGACCCAGTACTTC. It codes for CASSQIPGLQETQYF.

The rearrangement uses TRBV28 and TRBJ2-7, with D perhaps being TRBD1 or TRBD2 (5 bases each). The CDR3 has 14 amino acids. Germline V gene lookup returns CDR1 MDHEN and CDR2 SYDVKM. V gave up 5 bases and J gave up 4 bases, with 15 bases separating them. The CDR3 protein is CASSLRGDFYEQYF. CDR3 DNA: TGTGCCAGCAGTCTCCGGGGCGATTTTTACGAGCAGTACTTC.

The chain couples TRBV20-1 to TRBJ1-5; D call uncertain. There are 14 residues in the CDR3. V lost 1 base to trimming and J lost 2 bases, with 9 bases between them. The V gene's germline CDR1 is DFQATT and CDR2 SNEGSKA (reference sequence). The CDR3 coding sequence is TGCAGTGCTAGAGGGGAGGCAGGCAATCAGCCCCAGCATTTT. This translates into CSARGEAGNQPQHF.

The rearrangement uses TRBV6-1 and TRBJ2-5; 12 positions agree with TRBD1. CDR3 length: 19 amino acids. CDR1 and CDR2 from the germline V gene are MNHNS and SASEGT. V gave up 8 bases and J gave up 5 bases; unmatched junction bases: 21. The CDR3 DNA reads as TGTGCCAGCCATGCACAAGGGGACAGGGGGCAGAGGAGAAGGGAGACCCAGTACTTC. It is translated as CASHAQGDRGQRRRETQYF.

This clonotype turned up a few times. The chain links TRBV9 to TRBJ2-7, with D possibly being TRBD1 (6 bases). Germline CDR1 and CDR2: SGDLS and YYNGEE. The CDR3 loop spans 13 amino acids. Deletions cut 4 bases from V and 3 bases from J, with 11 bases between. CDR3 sequence reads: CASSIGTYYEQYF. The DNA for the CDR3 is TGTGCCAGCAGCATCGGGACATACTACGAGCAGTACTTC.

The J gene is TRBJ1-1, the V gene TRBV4-1, with unresolved D. The CDR3 sequence is 13 residues long. CDR1 is MGHRA, CDR2 YSYEKL, per germline. Between the trimmed V and J ends, which lost 9 bases and 4 bases, there was a span of 15 bases. The CDR3, as DNA: TGCGCCAGTTTGGACTTAAGGTCCACTGAAGCTTTCTTT. Protein product: CASLDLRSTEAFF.

This rearrangement joins TRBV10-3 to TRBJ2-6; D gene uncertain. Germline V gene lookup returns CDR1 ENHRY and CDR2 SYGVKD. The V gene lost 2 bases and the J gene lost 0 bases, with 8 bases spanning the gap. This CDR3 is built from 16 residues. The CDR3 loop reads CAISEEHSSGANVLTF. The CDR3 bases are TGTGCCATCAGTGAGGAACACTCCTCTGGGGCCAACGTCCTGACTTTC.

This clonotype has more than one count but fewer than ten. This chain uses TRBV21-1 with TRBJ2-5; the table's D gene call, TRBD1, was not cross checked with the DNA. TRBV21-1 constitutes a pseudogene. This CDR3 region has 15 residues. The CDR3 DNA is TGTGCCAGCAGCAAACAGGGCAGGGCCCAAGAGACCCAGTACTTC. Its protein is CASSKQGRAQETQYF.

V is TRBV27 and J is TRBJ2-5; 12 nucleotides match TRBD2. The germline V gene encodes CDR1 MNHEY and CDR2 SMNVEV (reference sequence). The CDR3 runs to 16 residues. V trimming: 4 bases; J trimming: 5 bases; junction bases outside the gene matches: 8. CDR3 sequence (DNA): TGTGCCAGCAGTTCTCTAGCGGGAGGGGGGGGCGAGACCCAGTACTTC. It translates to CASSSLAGGGGETQYF.

This clonotype was seen just once. Possible read error: a much larger clone is one base away. The V call is TRBV20-1, the J call TRBJ2-7, with D unresolved. Germline assignment: CDR1 DFQATT and CDR2 SNEGSKA (reference sequence). CDR3 length: 11 amino acids. CDR3 nucleotide sequence: TGCAGTGCTAGTGGCGCCTACAAGCAGTACTTC. It yields the protein CSASGAYKQYF.

This chain uses TRBV6-5 with TRBJ1-6, with D possibly TRBD1 on 6 matching bases. The CDR3 spans 17 residues. CDR1 MNHEY and CDR2 SVGAGI come from the germline V gene. V was trimmed by 4 bases and J by 2 bases, leaving 15 bases between them. The chain's CDR3 is CASSSRQATTYNSPLHF. CDR3 DNA: TGTGCCAGCAGTTCCCGACAGGCGACCACCTATAATTCACCCCTCCACTTT.

The table lists this clonotype with a few counts. The J gene is TRBJ2-1, the V gene TRBV20-1; perhaps D is TRBD1 or TRBD2 (6 bases each). Germline loops: CDR1 DFQATT, CDR2 SNEGSKA (reference sequence). The CDR3 is 14 residues long. V lost 3 bases, J lost 4 bases, and 13 bases lay in between. The CDR3 DNA reads as TGCAGTGCTAGGTCTAGGGGGGTATACAATGAGCAGTTCTTC. Translation gives CSARSRGVYNEQFF.